The source of this T cell receptor (beta chain) is a study of technical replicates of blood from several donors (dated by TCRdb to about 2017). Notes on this clone: The antigen this receptor binds is unknown. Nothing much larger sits one base from this clone, and base qualities are not available.

The library was produced with the immunoSEQ multiplex PCR assay. In TCRdb, the immuneACCESS table is reduced to in-frame sequences with V and J assigned. These tables do not hold every clone; where another copy was compared, an unresolved V gene accounts for under half, and the others remain unexplained. Recorded for this sample are approximately 81,000 clones; roughly four fifths of them occurred a single time. 3% to 4.5% of the sample belongs to the ten largest clones. The CDR1 and CDR2 encoded by the germline V gene (reference sequence) are SEHNR and FQNEAQ. The CDR3 contains 15 residues, cysteine and phenylalanine counted. The kept DNA is CDR3 alone, 45 bases in frame from the first base. At the junction V is shortened by 5 bases and J by 7 bases, with 17 bases in between.

The sequence derives from a human donor in good health. Some clones in this sample may be carry-over from other donors' samples. Sequencing input: PBMCs. This receptor chain uses TRBV7-9 and TRBJ1-4, with a tentative D gene TRBD1 over 5 matching bases. Here is the DNA: TGTGCCAGCAGCCTAGGGCTTACTCAGGGTGAAAAACTGTTTTTT. It translates to CASSLGLTQGEKLFF. Beyond the CDR3, the reference TRBV7-9 and TRBJ1-4 genes provide the residues; the full variable domain reads: DTGVSQNPRHKITKRGQNVTFRCDPISEHNRLYWYRQTLGQGPEFLTYFQNEAQLEKSRLLSDRFSAERPKGSFSTLEIQRTEQGDSAMYLCASSLGLTQGEKLFFGSGTQLSVL.